The 25 T cell receptor beta chains reported below all come from one sample, sequenced in a study of shared clonotypes between healthy human individuals. TCRdb keeps only in-frame clones here, not all; method: immunoSEQ multiplex PCR. The table shows fewer than 1 million clones, with 90% to 97% occurring only once. The naive CD8 population came from CD45RO-negative cells selected for CCR7, without terminally differentiated effector memory CD45RA+ cells. Sequenced: naive CD8+ T cells sorted from blood. These receptors were obtained from a man aged 30 to 45 in good health.

The gene calls are TRBV4-2 and TRBJ2-5; D is ambiguous. CDR1 and CDR2 from the germline V gene are LGHNA and YNFKEQ. The CDR3 has 16 residues. V was trimmed by 3 bases and J by 2 bases, leaving 16 bases between them. CDR3 region: CASSQKPSSVQETQYF. DNA for the CDR3: TGTGCCAGCAGCCAGAAACCTTCATCCGTACAAGAGACCCAGTACTTC.

V usage is TRBV9 and J usage is TRBJ2-5; D tentatively reads TRBD1 or TRBD2 (5 bases each). The CDR3 is 13 amino acids. V shed 4 bases and J shed 4 bases, with 11 bases lying between them. From germline, CDR1 is SGDLS and CDR2 YYNGEE. CDR3 in amino acids: CASSIRDAETQYF. CDR3 in DNA: TGTGCCAGCAGCATCCGGGACGCAGAGACCCAGTACTTC.

This chain connects TRBV9 to TRBJ1-2; D remains ambiguous. Trimming left V 3 bases short and J 8 bases short, with 5 bases between. Germline loops: CDR1 SGDLS, CDR2 YYNGEE. CDR3 length: 10 amino acids. For the CDR3, the DNA is TGTGCCAGCAGCGGCGGGGGCTACACCTTC. Its translation: CASSGGGYTF. Full variable domain (missing parts from reference TRBV9 and TRBJ1-2): DSGVTQTPKHLITATGQRVTLRCSPRSGDLSVYWYQQSLDQGLQFLIQYYNGEERAKGNILERFSAQQFPDLHSELNLSSLELGDSALYFCASSGGGYTFGSGTRLTVV.

About this clone itself: The junction departs from germline at one end; a sequencing error may be responsible. The rearrangement links TRBV6-5 to TRBJ1-1, with D unresolved. The CDR3 has 15 amino acids. Germline V CDR1 and CDR2: MNHEY, SVGAGI. The CDR3 bases are TGTGCCAGCAGCTACTCCTCGGCCTTGAACACTGAAGCTTTCTTT. It translates to CASSYSSALNTEAFF.

As to this clone: Other DNA sequences within the sample encode an identical CDR3. V is TRBV2 and J is TRBJ2-7; D ambiguous. This CDR3 has 12 residues. V was cut by 6 bases and J by 5 bases, with 11 bases left in between. Germline-derived CDR1 and CDR2 are SNHLY and FYNNEI. The CDR3 bases are TGTGCCAGCAGAGGTCGGGTAAACGAGCAGTACTTC. Translation: CASRGRVNEQYF.

The chain employs TRBV5-1 and TRBJ2-7, with D possibly matching TRBD2 (5 bases). The CDR3 length is 15 residues. From germline, CDR1 is SGHRS and CDR2 YFSETQ. V lost 5 bases, J lost 6 bases, and 21 bases lay in between. The CDR3 protein is CASSLFGGGAIEQYF. The CDR3 coding sequence is TGCGCCAGCAGTTTGTTTGGAGGAGGTGCTATCGAGCAGTACTTC. Using reference TRBV5-1 and TRBJ2-7 for the parts outside the CDR3, the full variable domain is KAGVTQTPRYLIKTRGQQVTLSCSPISGHRSVSWYQQTPGQGLQFLFEYFSETQRNKGNFPGRFSGRQFSNSRSEMNVSTLELGDSALYLCASSLFGGGAIEQYFGPGTRLTVT.

V usage is TRBV27 and J usage is TRBJ2-7; D perhaps matches TRBD2 (6 bases). The CDR3 sequence is 12 residues long. V lost 4 bases to trimming and J lost 7 bases, with 11 bases between them. Per germline, CDR1 MNHEY and CDR2 SMNVEV (reference sequence). The CDR3 DNA reads as TGTGCCAGCAGTTCTGCGGGGCGAGAGCAGTACTTC. Protein sequence: CASSSAGREQYF.

A few counts support this clone. The CDR3 nucleotides are TGTGCCAGCAGGGAACTAGCGGGGTCGGCCGGGGAGCTGTTTTTT. It specifies CASRELAGSAGELFF. J is TRBJ2-2 and V is TRBV7-6, with 10 bases lining up with TRBD2. Germline CDR1 and CDR2: SGHVS and FNYEAQ. There are 15 residues in the CDR3. The V and J ends lost 6 bases and 6 bases, in that order; junction bases with no gene match: 7.

The rearrangement uses TRBV5-1 and TRBJ2-1; D gene ambiguous. Germline V gene lookup returns CDR1 SGHRS and CDR2 YFSETQ. Trimming shortened V by 4 bases and J by 6 bases, and 14 bases separated the two germline ends. The CDR3 loop spans 14 amino acids. The CDR3 coding sequence is TGCGCCAGCAGCCAGCCGGGTTCGGGCAATGAGCAGTTCTTC. Amino acid sequence: CASSQPGSGNEQFF.

This sequence joins TRBV6-1 and TRBJ1-3; D may be TRBD1 (5 bases). The germline V and J ends were trimmed by 2 bases and 0 bases, with 5 bases remaining between them. Germline V lookup: CDR1 MNHNS, CDR2 SASEGT. CDR3 length: 14 amino acids. As DNA, the CDR3 is TGTGCCAGCAGTGAAACAGGCTCTGGAAACACCATATATTTT. Its protein product is CASSETGSGNTIYF.

The V and J genes are TRBV4-1 and TRBJ2-7; the match to TRBD2 covers 10 bases. The ends lost 5 bases at V and 3 bases at J; junction bases unmatched: 4. CDR3 length equals 14 residues. CDR1 and CDR2 from the germline V gene are MGHRA and YSYEKL. The CDR3 spells CASSYASGSYEQYF. CDR3 in DNA: TGCGCCAGCAGCTATGCTAGCGGGAGCTACGAGCAGTACTTC.

This chain links TRBV25-1 with TRBJ1-2; TRBD1 matches at 12 bases. This CDR3 comprises 18 residues. V lost 4 bases and J lost 1; bases outside the gene matches: 10. The germline V gene has CDR1 MGHDK and CDR2 SYGVNS. The CDR3 DNA sequence: TGTGCCAGCAGTGCCAGAGCGGGACAGGGGGCCATTAACTATGGCTACACCTTC. Protein product: CASSARAGQGAINYGYTF.

This clone was seen only once. The chain has TRBV28 and TRBJ2-1; D is perhaps TRBD1 (6 bases). The CDR3 is 11 amino acids. Germline CDR1 and CDR2: MDHEN and SYDVKM. V was shortened by 3 bases and J by 13 bases, with 10 bases between the two germline ends. Here the CDR3 DNA reads TGTGCCAGCAGTTTGACAGGCCTCCAGTTCTTC. Encoded protein: CASSLTGLQFF. Using reference TRBV28 and TRBJ2-1 for the parts outside the CDR3, the full variable domain is DVKVTQSSRYLVKRTGEKVFLECVQDMDHENMFWYRQDPGLGLRLIYFSYDVKMKEKGDIPEGYSVSREKKERFSLILESASTNQTSMYLCASSLTGLQFFGPGTRLTVL.

V gene TRBV18 combines with J gene TRBJ2-3, with D possibly matching TRBD2 (5 bases). Germline V gene lookup returns CDR1 KGHSH and CDR2 LQKENI. The CDR3 is made up of 16 amino acids. Trimming removed 2 bases at V and 0 bases at J, with 12 bases between. CDR3 bases: TGTGCCAGCTCACCAAAGTCCGGGGAGAGCACAGATACGCAGTATTTT. Protein product: CASSPKSGESTDTQYF.

The V call is TRBV4-1, the J call TRBJ2-3; a possible D gene is TRBD1 (6 bases). The length of the CDR3 is 16 residues. The germline CDR1 and CDR2 sequences are MGHRA and YSYEKL. V was pared by 3 bases and J by 0 bases, with 13 bases between. In DNA, the CDR3 is TGCGCCAGCAGCCAGATGACAGGTTCTAGCACAGATACGCAGTATTTT. It translates to CASSQMTGSSTDTQYF.

The gene calls are TRBV5-4 and TRBJ2-1; D might be TRBD1 or TRBD2, each matching 5 bases. Trimming took off 9 bases at V and 8 bases at J, with 18 bases between the two ends. The CDR3 consists of 13 residues. The germline CDR1 and CDR2 sequences are SGHNT and YYREEE (reference sequence). The CDR3: CATPSGTRDEQFF. The CDR3 DNA is TGTGCCACCCCTTCCGGGACCAGGGATGAGCAGTTCTTC.

V and J are TRBV5-1 and TRBJ2-5; 9 positions match TRBD2. The germline V gene encodes CDR1 SGHRS and CDR2 YFSETQ. After removal of 0 bases from V and 4 bases from J, the junction contained 4 bases not matched to a gene. The CDR3 has 15 residues. The CDR3 protein is CASSLELAGRETQYF. CDR3 sequence (DNA): TGCGCCAGCAGCTTGGAACTAGCGGGCCGAGAGACCCAGTACTTC.

The rearrangement links TRBV2 to TRBJ1-1, with D maybe TRBD1 (5 bases). The CDR3 has 11 residues. The ends were cut back, 8 bases at V and 3 bases at J, with 7 bases in the middle. In germline, CDR1 is SNHLY, CDR2 FYNNEI. The CDR3 DNA sequence: TGTGCCAGCGGGGGAGACACTGAAGCTTTCTTT. Residues: CASGGDTEAFF.

The chain is built from TRBV29-1 and TRBJ2-5; D not certain. Between the trimmed V and J ends, which lost 0 bases and 5 bases, there was a span of 7 bases. This CDR3 spans 12 amino acids. CDR1 SQVTM and CDR2 ANQGSEA come from the germline V gene. The CDR3 sequence is CSVEDNRETQYF. DNA of the CDR3: TGCAGCGTTGAAGACAATCGGGAGACCCAGTACTTC. Complete variable domain (other parts from reference TRBV29-1 and TRBJ2-5): SAVISQKPSRDICQRGTSLTIQCQVDSQVTMMFWYRQQPGQSLTLIATANQGSEATYESGFVIDKFPISRPNLTFSTLTVSNMSPEDSSIYLCSVEDNRETQYFGPGTRLLVL.

This rearrangement joins TRBV7-9 to TRBJ2-2; a possible D gene is TRBD1 (5 bases). The CDR3 extends over 14 amino acids. The V gene lost 3 bases and the J gene lost 3 bases, with 8 bases spanning the gap. The germline CDR1 and CDR2 sequences are SEHNR and FQNEAQ (reference sequence). The CDR3 nucleotides read TGTGCCAGCAGCTTCAGGGTTGACACCGGGGAGCTGTTTTTT. Translation: CASSFRVDTGELFF.

This chain links TRBV7-9 with TRBJ2-1; perhaps TRBD1 as D (7 bases). Germline V gene data show CDR1 as SEHNR and CDR2 as FQNEAQ (reference sequence). V was cut by 5 bases and J by 7 bases, with 21 bases left in between. This CDR3 comprises 16 residues. The CDR3 is CASSPKTGRSLNEQFF. CDR3 nucleotide sequence: TGTGCCAGCAGCCCGAAGACAGGGAGGTCCCTAAATGAGCAGTTCTTC. Full variable domain (missing parts from reference TRBV7-9 and TRBJ2-1): DTGVSQNPRHKITKRGQNVTFRCDPISEHNRLYWYRQTLGQGPEFLTYFQNEAQLEKSRLLSDRFSAERPKGSFSTLEIQRTEQGDSAMYLCASSPKTGRSLNEQFFGPGTRLTVL.

The genes are TRBV27 and TRBJ1-5; 12 bases are shared with TRBD1. The ends lost 5 bases at V and 9 bases at J; junction bases unmatched: 5. CDR1 MNHEY and CDR2 SMNVEV come from the germline V gene (reference sequence). The CDR3 loop spans 14 amino acids. CDR3 in amino acids: CASSGGTGGWPQHF. CDR3 DNA: TGTGCCAGCAGTGGTGGGACAGGGGGCTGGCCCCAGCATTTT.

Remarks on this clone: This sample includes further DNA sequences coding for the same CDR3. This chain joins TRBV18 and TRBJ2-1, with D possibly being TRBD2 (6 bases). This CDR3 comprises 13 residues. Trimming stripped 2 bases from V and 4 bases from J, with 6 bases between. Germline loops: CDR1 KGHSH, CDR2 LQKENI. CDR3 sequence reads: CASSPGGYNEQFF. In DNA form, the CDR3 reads TGTGCCAGCTCACCAGGGGGGTACAATGAGCAGTTCTTC. Based on the CDR3 plus reference TRBV18 and TRBJ2-1, the full variable domain is NAGVMQNPRHLVRRRGQEARLRCSPMKGHSHVYWYRQLPEEGLKFMVYLQKENIIDESGMPKERFSAEFPKEGPSILRIQQVVRGDSAAYFCASSPGGYNEQFFGPGTRLTVL.

This chain uses TRBV7-9 with TRBJ2-5, with 8 bases aligning to TRBD1. Germline CDR1 is SEHNR and CDR2 is FQNEAQ (reference sequence). This CDR3 has 12 amino acids. V dropped 5 bases and J dropped 5; count of bases not matched to a gene: 1. The CDR3 is CASSRTGETQYF. DNA for the CDR3: TGTGCCAGCAGCCGGACAGGGGAGACCCAGTACTTC.

The J gene is TRBJ2-1, the V gene TRBV10-3, with 9 bases aligning to TRBD2. Trimming at V came to 3 bases and at J to 3 bases, leaving 3 bases not matched to a gene. Germline V gene data show CDR1 as ENHRY and CDR2 as SYGVKD. CDR3 length: 15 amino acids. CDR3 protein: CAISEGSGSYNEQFF. As DNA, the CDR3 is TGTGCCATCAGTGAAGGTAGCGGGAGCTACAATGAGCAGTTCTTC.